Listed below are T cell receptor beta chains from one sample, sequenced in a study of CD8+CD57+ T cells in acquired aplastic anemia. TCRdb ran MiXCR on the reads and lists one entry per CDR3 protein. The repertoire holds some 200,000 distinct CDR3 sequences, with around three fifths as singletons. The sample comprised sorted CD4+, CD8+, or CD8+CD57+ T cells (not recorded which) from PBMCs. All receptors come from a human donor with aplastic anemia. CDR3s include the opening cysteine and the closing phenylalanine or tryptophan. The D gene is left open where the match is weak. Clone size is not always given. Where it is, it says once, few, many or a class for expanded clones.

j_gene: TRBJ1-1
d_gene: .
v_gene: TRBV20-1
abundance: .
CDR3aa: CSVVIGTEAFF
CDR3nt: TGCAGCGTTGTGATAGGCACTGAAGCTTTCTTT

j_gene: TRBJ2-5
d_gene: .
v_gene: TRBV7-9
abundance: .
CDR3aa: CASSRDGTSQETQYF
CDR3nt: TGTGCCAGCAGCCGAGACGGGACTTCTCAAGAGACCCAGTACTTC

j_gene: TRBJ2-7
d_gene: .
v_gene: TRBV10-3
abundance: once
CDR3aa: CAIRRDGYEQYF
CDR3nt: TGTGCCATCAGGAGAGACGGCTACGAGCAGTACTTC

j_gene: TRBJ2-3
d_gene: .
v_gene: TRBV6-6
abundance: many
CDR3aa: CASSYTGTPGDTQYF
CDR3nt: TGTGCCAGCAGTTACACCGGGACCCCAGGAGATACGCAGTATTTT

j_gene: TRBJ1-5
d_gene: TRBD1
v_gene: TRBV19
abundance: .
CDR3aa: CASSPWDSDYSNQPQHF
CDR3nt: TGTGCCAGTAGTCCTTGGGACAGTGACTATAGCAATCAGCCCCAGCATTTT

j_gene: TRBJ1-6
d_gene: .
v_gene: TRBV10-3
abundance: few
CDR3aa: CAISESVREGSPLHF
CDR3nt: TGTGCCATCAGTGAGTCGGTCAGGGAAGGGTCACCCCTCCACTTT

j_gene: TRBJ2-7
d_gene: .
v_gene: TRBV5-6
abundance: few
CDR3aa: CASSHGRPYEQYF
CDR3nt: TGTGCCAGCAGCCACGGACGTCCCTACGAGCAGTACTTC

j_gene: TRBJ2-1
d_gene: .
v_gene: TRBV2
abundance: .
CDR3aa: CASSPGSGIVDEQFF
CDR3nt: TGTGCCAGCAGCCCCGGGAGTGGGATAGTGGATGAGCAGTTCTTC

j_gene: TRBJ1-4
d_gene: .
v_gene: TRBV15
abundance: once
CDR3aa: CATSSEVGFEKLFF
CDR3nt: TGTGCCACCAGCAGCGAAGTGGGTTTTGAAAAACTGTTTTTT

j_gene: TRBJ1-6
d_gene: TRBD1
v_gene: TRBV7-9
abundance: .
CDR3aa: CASSLGGQGGEYSPLHF
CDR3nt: TGTGCCAGCAGCTTAGGGGGACAGGGAGGAGAATATTCACCCCTCCACTTT

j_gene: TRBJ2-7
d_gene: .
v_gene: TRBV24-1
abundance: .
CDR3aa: CASGLPAGKEFQQYF
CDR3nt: TGTGCCAGCGGTTTACCGGCAGGAAAGGAGTTTCAGCAGTACTTC

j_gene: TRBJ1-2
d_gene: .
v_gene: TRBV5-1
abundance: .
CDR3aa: CASSPGGVNYGYTF
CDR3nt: TGCGCCAGCAGCCCCGGCGGCGTAAACTATGGCTACACCTTC

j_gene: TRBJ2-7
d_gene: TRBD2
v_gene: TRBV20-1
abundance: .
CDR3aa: CSAPVAGGVGEQYF
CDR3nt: TGCAGTGCTCCGGTAGCGGGAGGGGTTGGAGAGCAGTACTTC

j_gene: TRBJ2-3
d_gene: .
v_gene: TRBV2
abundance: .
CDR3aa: CASSPRRSTDTQYF
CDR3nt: TGTGCCAGCAGCCCCCGCCGAAGCACAGATACGCAGTATTTT

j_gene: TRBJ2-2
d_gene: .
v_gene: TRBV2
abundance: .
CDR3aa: CASSQTPENTGELFF
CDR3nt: TGTGCCAGCAGTCAGACCCCCGAGAACACCGGGGAGCTGTTTTTT

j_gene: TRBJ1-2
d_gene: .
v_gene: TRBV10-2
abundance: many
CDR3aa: CASRDGSSYTF
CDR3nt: TGCGCCAGCAGGGACGGATCCAGCTACACCTTC

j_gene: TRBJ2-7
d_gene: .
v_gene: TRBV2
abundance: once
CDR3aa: CASKVGDSYEQYF
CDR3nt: TGTGCCAGCAAGGTAGGGGATTCCTACGAGCAGTACTTC

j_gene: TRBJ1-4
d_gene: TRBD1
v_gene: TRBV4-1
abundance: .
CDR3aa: CASSRVTGTGEEKLFF
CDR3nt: TGCGCCAGCAGTCGAGTTACCGGGACAGGGGAAGAAAAACTGTTTTTT

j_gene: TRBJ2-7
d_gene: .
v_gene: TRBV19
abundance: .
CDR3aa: CASSTRRPPPSEQYF
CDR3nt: TGTGCCAGTAGTACCCGACGTCCTCCCCCTTCCGAGCAGTACTTC

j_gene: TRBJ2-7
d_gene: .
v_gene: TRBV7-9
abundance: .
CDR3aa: CASSLRDGNYEQYF
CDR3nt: TGTGCCAGCAGCTTAAGGGACGGAAATTACGAGCAGTACTTC

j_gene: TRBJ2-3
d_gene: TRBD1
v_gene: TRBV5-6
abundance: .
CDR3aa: CASLGGTGVFGTDTQYF
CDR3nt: TGTGCCAGCTTGGGGGGGACAGGGGTTTTTGGCACAGATACGCAGTATTTT

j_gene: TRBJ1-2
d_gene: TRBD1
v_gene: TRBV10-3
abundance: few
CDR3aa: CAISESTGPNYGYTF
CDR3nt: TGTGCCATCAGTGAGTCGACAGGGCCGAACTATGGCTACACCTTC

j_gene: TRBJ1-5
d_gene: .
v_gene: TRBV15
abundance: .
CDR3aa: CATSRDGWAGESGQPQHF
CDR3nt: TGTGCCACCAGCAGAGATGGATGGGCAGGGGAATCGGGTCAGCCCCAGCATTTT

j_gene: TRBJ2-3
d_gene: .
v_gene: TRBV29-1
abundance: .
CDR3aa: CSVARGSASTDTQYF
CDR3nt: TGCAGCGTTGCCCGGGGATCCGCTAGCACAGATACGCAGTATTTT

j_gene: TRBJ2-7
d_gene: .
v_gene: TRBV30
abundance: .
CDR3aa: CAWSPVGVEQYF
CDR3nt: TGTGCCTGGAGTCCTGTAGGGGTCGAGCAGTACTTC

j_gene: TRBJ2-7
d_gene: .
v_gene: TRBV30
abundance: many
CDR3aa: CAWSLADIYEQYF
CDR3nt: TGTGCCTGGAGTCTGGCGGACATCTACGAGCAGTACTTC

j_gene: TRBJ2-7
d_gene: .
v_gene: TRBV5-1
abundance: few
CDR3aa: CASSLVWISYEQYF
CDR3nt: TGCGCCAGCAGCTTGGTGTGGATCTCCTACGAGCAGTACTTC

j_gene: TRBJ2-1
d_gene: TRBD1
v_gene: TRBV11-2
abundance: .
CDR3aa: CASSDYRGRINEQFF
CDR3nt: TGTGCCAGCAGCGACTACAGGGGCCGTATAAATGAGCAGTTCTTC

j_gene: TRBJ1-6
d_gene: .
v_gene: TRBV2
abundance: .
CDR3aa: CASKTANGALHF
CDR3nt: TGTGCCAGCAAGACAGCCAACGGGGCCCTCCACTTT

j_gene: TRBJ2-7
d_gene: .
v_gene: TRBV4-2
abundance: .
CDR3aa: CASSPAGKDEQYF
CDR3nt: TGTGCCAGCAGCCCAGCCGGAAAAGACGAGCAGTACTTC

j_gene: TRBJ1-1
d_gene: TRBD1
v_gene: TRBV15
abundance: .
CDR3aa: CATSRTQGARTEAFF
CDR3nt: TGTGCCACCAGCAGAACTCAGGGGGCGAGAACTGAAGCTTTCTTT

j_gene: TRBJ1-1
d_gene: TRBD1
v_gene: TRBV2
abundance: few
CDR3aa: CASSPMTGLGTEAFF
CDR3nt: TGTGCCAGCAGCCCGATGACAGGGTTGGGCACTGAAGCTTTCTTT

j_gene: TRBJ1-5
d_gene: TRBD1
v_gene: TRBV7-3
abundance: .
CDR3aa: CASSQDRGLNQPQHF
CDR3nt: TGCGCCAGCAGCCAAGACAGGGGGTTAAATCAGCCCCAGCATTTT

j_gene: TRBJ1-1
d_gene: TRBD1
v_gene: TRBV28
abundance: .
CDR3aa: CASSLWDRGGDTEAFF
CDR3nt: TGTGCCAGCAGTTTATGGGACAGGGGTGGGGACACTGAAGCTTTCTTT

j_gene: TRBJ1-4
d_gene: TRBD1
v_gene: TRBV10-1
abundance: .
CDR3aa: CASSRGRDEKLFF
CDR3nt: TGCGCCAGCAGCAGGGGGCGTGATGAAAAACTGTTTTTT

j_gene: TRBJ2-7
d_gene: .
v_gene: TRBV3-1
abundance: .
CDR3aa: CASSPRHQGQGEQYF
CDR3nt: TGTGCCAGCTCACCAAGGCATCAGGGTCAGGGCGAGCAGTACTTC

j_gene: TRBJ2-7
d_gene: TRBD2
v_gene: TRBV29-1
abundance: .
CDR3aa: CSVSGLAGAYEQYF
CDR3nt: TGCAGCGTTTCCGGACTAGCGGGAGCCTACGAGCAGTACTTC

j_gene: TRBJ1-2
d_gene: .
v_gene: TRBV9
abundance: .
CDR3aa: CASSVGTGLINYGYTF
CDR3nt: TGTGCCAGCAGCGTGGGGACTGGGCTAATAAACTATGGCTACACCTTC

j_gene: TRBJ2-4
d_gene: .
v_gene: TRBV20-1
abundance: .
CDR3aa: CSVEKASNIQYF
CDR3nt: TGCAGTGTCGAAAAGGCGTCTAACATTCAGTACTTC

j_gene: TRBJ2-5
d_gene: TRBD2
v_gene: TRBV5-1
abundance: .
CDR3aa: CASSVGGVQETQYF
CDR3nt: TGTGCCAGCAGCGTCGGGGGGGTTCAGGAGACCCAGTACTTC

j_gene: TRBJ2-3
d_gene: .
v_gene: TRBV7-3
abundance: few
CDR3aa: CASSGGPTDTQYF
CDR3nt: TGTGCCAGCAGTGGGGGGCCCACAGATACGCAGTATTTT

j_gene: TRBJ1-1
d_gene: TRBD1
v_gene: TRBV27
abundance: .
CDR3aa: CASTSGQGALGALNTEAFF
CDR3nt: TGTGCCTCCACTTCGGGACAGGGGGCCTTAGGAGCTCTGAACACTGAAGCTTTCTTT

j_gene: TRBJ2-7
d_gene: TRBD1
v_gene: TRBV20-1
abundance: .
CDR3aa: CSAPGQYEQYF
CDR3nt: TGCAGTGCCCCGGGACAGTACGAGCAGTACTTC

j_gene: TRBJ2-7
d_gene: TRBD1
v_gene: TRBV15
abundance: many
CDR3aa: CATSSSRSGQGFYEQYF
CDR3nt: TGTGCCACCAGCAGCTCCAGGTCGGGACAGGGGTTCTACGAGCAGTACTTC

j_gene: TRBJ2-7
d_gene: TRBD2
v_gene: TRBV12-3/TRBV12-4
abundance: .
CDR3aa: CASSLIGGEQYF
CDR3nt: TGTGCCAGCAGTTTAATCGGGGGGGAGCAGTACTTC

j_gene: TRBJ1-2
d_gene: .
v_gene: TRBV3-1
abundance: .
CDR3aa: CASSQDPGGDYGYTF
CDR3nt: TGTGCCAGCAGCCAAGACCCGGGGGGCGACTATGGCTACACCTTC

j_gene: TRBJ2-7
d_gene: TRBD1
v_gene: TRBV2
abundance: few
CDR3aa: CASTWDRSYEQYF
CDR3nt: TGTGCCAGCACATGGGACAGGAGCTACGAGCAGTACTTC

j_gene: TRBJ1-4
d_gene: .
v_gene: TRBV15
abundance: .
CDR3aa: CATSREQNHEKLFF
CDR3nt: TGTGCCACCAGCAGAGAACAGAACCATGAAAAACTGTTTTTT

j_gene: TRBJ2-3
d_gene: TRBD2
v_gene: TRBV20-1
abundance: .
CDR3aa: CSARSGRETDTQYF
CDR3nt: TGCAGTGCTCGTAGCGGGAGGGAGACAGATACGCAGTATTTT

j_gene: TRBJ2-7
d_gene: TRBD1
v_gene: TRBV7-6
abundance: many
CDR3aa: CASSLYQTGPLGYEQYF
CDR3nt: TGTGCCAGCAGCTTGTACCAGACAGGGCCTTTGGGCTACGAGCAGTACTTC

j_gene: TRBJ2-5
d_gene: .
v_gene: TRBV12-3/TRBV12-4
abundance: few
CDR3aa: CASSESGGETQYF
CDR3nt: TGTGCCAGCAGTGAGTCAGGTGGGGAGACCCAGTACTTC

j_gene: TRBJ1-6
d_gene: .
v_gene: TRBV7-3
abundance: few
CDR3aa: CASSLTVANNSPLHF
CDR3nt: TGTGCCAGCAGCTTAACGGTAGCAAATAATTCACCCCTCCACTTT

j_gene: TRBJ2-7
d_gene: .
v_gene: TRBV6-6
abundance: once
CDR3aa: CASSYPLSEGQYF
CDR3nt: TGTGCCAGCAGTTACCCGCTGTCGGAGGGACAGTACTTC

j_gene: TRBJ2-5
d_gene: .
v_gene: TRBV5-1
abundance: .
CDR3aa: CASSLELMGEETQYF
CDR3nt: TGCGCCAGCAGCTTGGAACTAATGGGTGAGGAGACCCAGTACTTC

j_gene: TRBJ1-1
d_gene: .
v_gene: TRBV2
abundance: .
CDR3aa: CASRGDNTEAFF
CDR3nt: TGTGCCAGCAGAGGGGATAACACTGAAGCTTTCTTT

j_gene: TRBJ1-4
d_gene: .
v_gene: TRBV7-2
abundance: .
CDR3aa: CASSQSPTDLNEKLFF
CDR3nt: TGTGCCAGCAGCCAATCTCCGACAGACCTTAATGAAAAACTGTTTTTT

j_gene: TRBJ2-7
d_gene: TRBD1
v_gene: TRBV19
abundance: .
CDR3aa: CASSKGANYEQYF
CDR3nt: TGTGCCAGTAGCAAGGGGGCTAACTACGAGCAGTACTTC

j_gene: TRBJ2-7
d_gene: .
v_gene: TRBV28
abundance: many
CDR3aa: CASSWGPPYEQYF
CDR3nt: TGTGCCAGCAGTTGGGGGCCGCCTTACGAGCAGTACTTC

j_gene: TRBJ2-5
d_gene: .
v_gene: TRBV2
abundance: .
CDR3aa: CASRTQEGGQETQYF
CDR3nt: TGTGCCAGCAGGACCCAGGAGGGGGGCCAAGAGACCCAGTACTTC

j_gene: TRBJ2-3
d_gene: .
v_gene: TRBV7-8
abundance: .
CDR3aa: CASSLVQGRTDTQYF
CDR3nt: TGTGCCAGCAGCTTAGTCCAGGGGCGCACAGATACGCAGTATTTT